The rows below give T cell receptor beta chains drawn from one sample of a study of cytomegalovirus exposure and HLA in healthy donors. The table came from immunoSEQ multiplex PCR; TCRdb's copy has only in-frame clones and leaves some out. Here the sample spans some 150,000 clones, 75% to 90% being singletons. Sequencing was performed on PBMCs. These receptors originate from a woman aged 25 to 39 in good health and CMV-seropositive. Both conserved end residues are part of each CDR3. The D gene is left open where the match is weak. Rows may omit the clone size; those that give it use once, few, many or a size class.

V,size,J,D,DNA,CDR3
TRBV18,.,TRBJ2-3,TRBD1,TGTGCCAGCTCAGGACAGGGGGGCACAGATACGCAGTATTTT,CASSGQGGTDTQYF
TRBV2,.,TRBJ2-1,.,TGTGCCGGAGGAATAAGCCTCAGCGGCCGCAATGAGCAGTTCTTC,CAGGISLSGRNEQFF
TRBV6-1,.,TRBJ2-5,TRBD2,TGTGCCAGCAGGTTGACTAGCGGGGGGTCAGAGACCCAGTACTTC,CASRLTSGGSETQYF
TRBV7-2,once,TRBJ2-1,.,TGTGCCAGCAGCTTAAAGGTAGCCAATGAGCAGTTCTTC,CASSLKVANEQFF
TRBV6-5,once,TRBJ2-5,TRBD2,TGTGCCAGCAGTCCGACTAGCGGGGGGCAGGAGACCCAGTACTTC,CASSPTSGGQETQYF
TRBV5-1,.,TRBJ2-7,TRBD2,TGCGCCAGCAGCTTGGAAGCTAGCGGTTACTACGAGCAGTACTTC,CASSLEASGYYEQYF
TRBV28,.,TRBJ2-1,TRBD2,TGTGCCAGCAGTTTAACGGGACTAGCTCACCTCGGGATTTACAATGAGCAGTTCTTC,CASSLTGLAHLGIYNEQFF
TRBV5-1,.,TRBJ2-7,.,TGCGCCAGCAGCCCGGCGGGACTTAAGCCCTACGAGCAGTACTTC,CASSPAGLKPYEQYF
TRBV5-1,.,TRBJ2-1,TRBD2,TGCGCCAGCAGCGCTAGCGGGGGATCCCCCTACAATGAGCAGTTCTTC,CASSASGGSPYNEQFF
TRBV6-1,.,TRBJ1-1,.,TGTGCCAGCAGTGAGGGGCGGGGGAACACTGAAGCTTTCTTT,CASSEGRGNTEAFF
TRBV2,.,TRBJ2-5,TRBD1,TGTGCCAGCAGAAAGGGGGCTCAAGAGACCCAGTACTTC,CASRKGAQETQYF
TRBV5-6,.,TRBJ1-1,.,TGTGCCAGCAGCTTGAAGGTTCCGACTCAAAGTGAAGCTTTCTTT,CASSLKVPTQSEAFF
TRBV7-8,once,TRBJ2-7,.,TGTGCCAGCAGCGGAGGCGGCTGGGCCTACGAGCAGTACTTC,CASSGGGWAYEQYF
TRBV7-9,.,TRBJ1-4,.,TGTGCCACCCAGGGGATTTACCAAAAACTGTTTTTT,CATQGIYQKLFF
TRBV7-6,.,TRBJ2-7,.,TGTGCCAGCAGCTCCCGTTTAGAAACGGGCGAGCAGTACTTC,CASSSRLETGEQYF
TRBV28,once,TRBJ1-5,.,TGTGCCAGCAGTCTCTTGTTAGGGTCCGACAGCGCTCTATACCATGGCCAGCATTTT,CASSLLLGSDSALYHGQHF